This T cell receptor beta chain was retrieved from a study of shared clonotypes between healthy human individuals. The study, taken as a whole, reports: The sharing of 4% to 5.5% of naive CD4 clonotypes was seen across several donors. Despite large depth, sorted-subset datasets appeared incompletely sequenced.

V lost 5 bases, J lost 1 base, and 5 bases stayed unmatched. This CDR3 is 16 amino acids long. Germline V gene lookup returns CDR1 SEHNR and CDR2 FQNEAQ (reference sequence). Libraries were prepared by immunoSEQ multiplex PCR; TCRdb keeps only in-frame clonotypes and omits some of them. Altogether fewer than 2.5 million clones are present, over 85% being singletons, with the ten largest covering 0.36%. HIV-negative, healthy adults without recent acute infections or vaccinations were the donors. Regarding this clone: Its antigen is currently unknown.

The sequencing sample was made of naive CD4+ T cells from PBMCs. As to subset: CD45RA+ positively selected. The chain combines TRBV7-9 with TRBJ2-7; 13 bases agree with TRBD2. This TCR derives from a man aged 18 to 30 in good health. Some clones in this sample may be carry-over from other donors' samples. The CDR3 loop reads CASSAGLAGASYEQYF. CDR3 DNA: TGTGCCAGCAGCGCAGGACTAGCGGGAGCGTCCTACGAGCAGTACTTC.